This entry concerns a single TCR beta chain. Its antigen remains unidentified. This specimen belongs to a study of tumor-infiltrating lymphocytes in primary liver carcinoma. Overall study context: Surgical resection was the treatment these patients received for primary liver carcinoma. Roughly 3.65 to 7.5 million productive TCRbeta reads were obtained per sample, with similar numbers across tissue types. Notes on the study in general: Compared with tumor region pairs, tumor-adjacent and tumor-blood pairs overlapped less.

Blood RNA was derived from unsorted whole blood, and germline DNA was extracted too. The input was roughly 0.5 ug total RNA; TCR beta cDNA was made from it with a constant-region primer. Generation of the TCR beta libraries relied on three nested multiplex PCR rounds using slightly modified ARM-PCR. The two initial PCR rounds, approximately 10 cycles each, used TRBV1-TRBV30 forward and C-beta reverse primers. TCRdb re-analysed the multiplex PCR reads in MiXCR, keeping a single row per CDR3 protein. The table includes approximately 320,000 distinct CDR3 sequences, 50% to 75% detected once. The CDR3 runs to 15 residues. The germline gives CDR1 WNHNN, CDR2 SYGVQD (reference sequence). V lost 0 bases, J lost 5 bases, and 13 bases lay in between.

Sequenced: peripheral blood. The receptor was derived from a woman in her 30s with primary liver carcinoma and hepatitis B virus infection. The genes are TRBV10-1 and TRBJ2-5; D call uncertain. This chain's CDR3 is CASSESTGLHETQYF. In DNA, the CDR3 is TGCGCCAGCAGTGAGTCGACCGGTCTCCACGAGACCCAGTACTTC.